This T cell receptor (beta chain) appears in the sequencing data of a study of T cells in women clearing cervical HPV infection. The wider study: Controls' single incident HPV16 infection cleared within 12 months without precancer.

Some clones are missing from TCRdb's copy, which holds only in-frame ones; the method was immunoSEQ multiplex PCR. The table lists about 32,000 clones, with under 8% in the top ten. Worth noting for this clone: The CDR3 end falls 3 residues outside the read, so it is completed with the germline J gene.

V lost 2 bases and J lost 4, with 7 bases in between. Germline lookup yields CDR1 SQVTM and CDR2 ANQGSEA. The CDR3 loop spans 12 amino acids. Each participant carried one incident cervical HPV16 infection only. This chain uses TRBV29-1 with TRBJ2-3; TRBD2 is a possible D gene (6 bases). This clonotype was obtained from a woman aged 18-70 years with a cervical HPV16 infection that either progressed to CIN3+ or cleared (not recorded which). The sequencing input was blood buffy coat. The CDR3 DNA, read in part, is TGCAGCGTTGAACTAGCGTCAGATACG. It yields the protein CSVELASDT. The whole CDR3 sequence is CSVELASDTQYF.